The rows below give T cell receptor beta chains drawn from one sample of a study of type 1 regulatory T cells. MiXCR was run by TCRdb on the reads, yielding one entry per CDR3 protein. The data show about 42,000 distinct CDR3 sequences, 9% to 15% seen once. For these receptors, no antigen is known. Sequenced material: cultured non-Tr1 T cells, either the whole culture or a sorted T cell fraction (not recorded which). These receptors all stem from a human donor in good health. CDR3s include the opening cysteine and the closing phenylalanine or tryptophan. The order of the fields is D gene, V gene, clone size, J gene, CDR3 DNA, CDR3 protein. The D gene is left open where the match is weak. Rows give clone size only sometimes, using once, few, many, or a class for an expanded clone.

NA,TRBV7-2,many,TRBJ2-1,TGTGCCAGCAGCTTAATTGAAATCCTCTACAATGAGCAGTTCTTC,CASSLIEILYNEQFF
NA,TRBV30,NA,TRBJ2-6,TGTGCCTGGAGTGACAGGGCTGGGGCCAACGTCCTGACTTTC,CAWSDRAGANVLTF
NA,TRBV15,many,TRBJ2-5,TGTGCCACCAGCAGAGCGGCAGGGTTACAAGAGACCCAGTACTTC,CATSRAAGLQETQYF
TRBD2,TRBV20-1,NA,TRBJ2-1,TGCAGTGCTACCCACCTGACTAGCGGGAGGTTAAATGAGCAGTTCTTC,CSATHLTSGRLNEQFF
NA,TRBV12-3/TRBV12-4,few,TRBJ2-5,TGTGCCAGCAGTAATAGCGGAAACGGAGAGACCCAGTACTTC,CASSNSGNGETQYF
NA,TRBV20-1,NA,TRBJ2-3,TGCAGTGCTAGAGGAGGAGGTGCTGGCACAGATACGCAGTATTTT,CSARGGGAGTDTQYF
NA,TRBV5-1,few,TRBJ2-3,TGCGCCAGCTGTAAACAACAGGCGGCGGATACGCAGTATTTT,CASCKQQAADTQYF
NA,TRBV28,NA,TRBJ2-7,TGTGCCAGCAGTAGCCCCGGACAGACCTACGAGCAGTACTTC,CASSSPGQTYEQYF
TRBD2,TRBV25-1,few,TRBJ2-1,TGTGCCAGCAGTCAGAGACTAGCATTGGGCGATGAGCAGTTCTTC,CASSQRLALGDEQFF
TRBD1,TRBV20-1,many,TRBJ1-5,TGCAGTGCTACGAGGACAGGGCTTCAGCCCCAGCATTTT,CSATRTGLQPQHF
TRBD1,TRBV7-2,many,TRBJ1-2,TGTGCCAGCAGCTTTAAGGGGGCTGGCAACTATGGCTACACCTTC,CASSFKGAGNYGYTF
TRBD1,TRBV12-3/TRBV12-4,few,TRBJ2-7,TGTGCCAGCAGAGACACAGGGGTGTCAGGCGAGCAGTACTTC,CASRDTGVSGEQYF
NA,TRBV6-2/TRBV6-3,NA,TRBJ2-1,TGTGCCAGCAGTTACTGGTACGGAGAAAATGAGCAGTTCTTC,CASSYWYGENEQFF
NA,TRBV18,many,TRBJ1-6,TGTGCCAGCTCACCGTCGGGTCCCGGGAGTTCACCCCTCCACTTT,CASSPSGPGSSPLHF
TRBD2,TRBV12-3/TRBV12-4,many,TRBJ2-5,TGTGCCAGCAGACCGAATCCGGGACTAGCGGGGGAGACCCAGTACTTC,CASRPNPGLAGETQYF
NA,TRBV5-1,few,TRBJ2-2,TGCGCCAGCAGCGGCGGGACTGGGGACACCGGGGAGCTGTTTTTT,CASSGGTGDTGELFF
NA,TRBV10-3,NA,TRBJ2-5,TGTGCCATCAGAGTGGGTGATCCTGGGGGTGTGAGAGAGGAGACCCAGTACTTC,CAIRVGDPGGVREETQYF
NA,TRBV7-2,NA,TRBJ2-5,TGTGCCAGCAGCTTAGGCCGAAGAGAGACCCAGTACTTC,CASSLGRRETQYF
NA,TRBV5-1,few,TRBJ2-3,TGCGCCAGCAGCTTCGCTGGCAGGGGCCGAACCCGCACAGATACGCAGTATTTT,CASSFAGRGRTRTDTQYF
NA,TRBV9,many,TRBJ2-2,TGTGCCAGCAGCGTCGATAACACCGGGGAGCTGTTTTTT,CASSVDNTGELFF
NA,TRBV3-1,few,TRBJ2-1,TGTGCCAGCAGCCTTCAGGGGGGGGAAAGTGAGCAGTTCTTC,CASSLQGGESEQFF
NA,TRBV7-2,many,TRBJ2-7,TGTGCCAGCAGTCTCAGCAGTCGAAAAGCCCCCGAGCAGTACTTC,CASSLSSRKAPEQYF
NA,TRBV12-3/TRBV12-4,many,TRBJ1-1,TGTGCCAGCAGTTTAGCCCTGAACACTGAAGCTTTCTTT,CASSLALNTEAFF
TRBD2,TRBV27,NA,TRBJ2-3,TGTACCAGCAGGCTCGCTAGCGGGAGCCCCACAGATACGCAGTATTTT,CTSRLASGSPTDTQYF
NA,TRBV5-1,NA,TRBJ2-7,TGCGCCAGCAGCTTGGCTGTCGTGGGTACGTCCGGCGAGCAGTACTTC,CASSLAVVGTSGEQYF
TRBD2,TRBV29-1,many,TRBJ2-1,TGCAGCGTCCTGCCGCGGGAGGTGCTCAATGAGCAGTTCTTC,CSVLPREVLNEQFF
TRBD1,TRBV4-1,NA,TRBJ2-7,TGCGCCAGCAGCCATCTAAGGACAGGGGGCAACGAGCAGTACTTC,CASSHLRTGGNEQYF
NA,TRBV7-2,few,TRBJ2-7,TGTGCCAGCAGCTTACAATTCGGAACCACCTACGAGCAGTACTTC,CASSLQFGTTYEQYF
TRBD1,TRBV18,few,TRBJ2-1,TGTGCCAGCCGAACCGGGACAGGGGGATCTTCTTCCTACAATGAGCAGTTCTTC,CASRTGTGGSSSYNEQFF
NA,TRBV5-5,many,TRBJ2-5,TGTGCCAGCAGCTTGGATTTGGAGACCCAGTACTTC,CASSLDLETQYF
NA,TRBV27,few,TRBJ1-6,TGTGCCAGCACACAGGGTCTGAATTCACCCCTCCACTTT,CASTQGLNSPLHF
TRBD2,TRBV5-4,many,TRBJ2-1,TGTGCCAGCAGCGGAGGCGGACTAGCGGTCCACAATGAGCAGTTCTTC,CASSGGGLAVHNEQFF
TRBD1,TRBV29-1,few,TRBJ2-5,TGCAGCGTTAAAGGGACAGGACAAGAGACCCAGTACTTC,CSVKGTGQETQYF
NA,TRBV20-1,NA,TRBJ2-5,TGCAGTGCCCTTACGAGCCGGGACCCCCTGATTAGAACGGCCCAGTACTTC,CSALTSRDPLIRTAQYF
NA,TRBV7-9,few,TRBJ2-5,TGTGCCAGCAGCTTAGATGGCGGATACCAAGAGACCCAGTACTTC,CASSLDGGYQETQYF
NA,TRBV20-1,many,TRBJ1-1,TGCAGTGCTAGACACCCGGCCGAAGTGGTCACTGAAGCTTTCTTT,CSARHPAEVVTEAFF
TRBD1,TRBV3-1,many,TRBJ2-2,TGTGCCAGCAGCCAAGAGTCGACAGGGCCTACCGGGGAGCTGTTTTTT,CASSQESTGPTGELFF
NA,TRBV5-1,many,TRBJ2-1,TGCGCCAGCAGCTTGTCAGGCAATGAGCAGTTCTTC,CASSLSGNEQFF
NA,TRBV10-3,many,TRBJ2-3,TGTGCCATCAGTGAGGGGGATGGCACAGATACGCAGTATTTT,CAISEGDGTDTQYF
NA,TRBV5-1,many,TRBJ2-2,TGCGCCAGCAGCAGGAGGGTCGATTCCGGGGAGCTGTTTTTT,CASSRRVDSGELFF
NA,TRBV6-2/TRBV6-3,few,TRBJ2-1,TGTGCCAGCAGTAAACCCGGGGAAGGCCGAGGTTACAATGAGCAGTTCTTC,CASSKPGEGRGYNEQFF